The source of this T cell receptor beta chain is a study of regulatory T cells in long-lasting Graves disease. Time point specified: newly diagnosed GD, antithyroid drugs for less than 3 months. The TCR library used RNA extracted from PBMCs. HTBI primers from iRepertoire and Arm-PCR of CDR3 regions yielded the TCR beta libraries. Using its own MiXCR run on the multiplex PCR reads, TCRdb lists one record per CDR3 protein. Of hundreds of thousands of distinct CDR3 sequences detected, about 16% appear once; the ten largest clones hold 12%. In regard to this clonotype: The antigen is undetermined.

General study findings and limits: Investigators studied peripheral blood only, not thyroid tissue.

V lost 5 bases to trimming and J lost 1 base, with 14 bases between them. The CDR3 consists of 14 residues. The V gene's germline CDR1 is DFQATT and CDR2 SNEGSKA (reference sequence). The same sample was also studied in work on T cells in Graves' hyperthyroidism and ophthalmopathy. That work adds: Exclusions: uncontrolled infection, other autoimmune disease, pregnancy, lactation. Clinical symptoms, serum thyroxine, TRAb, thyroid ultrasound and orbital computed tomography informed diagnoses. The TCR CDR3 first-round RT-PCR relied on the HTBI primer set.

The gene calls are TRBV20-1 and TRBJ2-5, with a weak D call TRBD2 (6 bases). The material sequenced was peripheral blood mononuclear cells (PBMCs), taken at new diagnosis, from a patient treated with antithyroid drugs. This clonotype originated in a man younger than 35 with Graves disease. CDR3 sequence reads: CSALGGSGQETQYF. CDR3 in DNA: TGCAGTGCTTTGGGGGGTTCAGGCCAAGAGACCCAGTACTTC.